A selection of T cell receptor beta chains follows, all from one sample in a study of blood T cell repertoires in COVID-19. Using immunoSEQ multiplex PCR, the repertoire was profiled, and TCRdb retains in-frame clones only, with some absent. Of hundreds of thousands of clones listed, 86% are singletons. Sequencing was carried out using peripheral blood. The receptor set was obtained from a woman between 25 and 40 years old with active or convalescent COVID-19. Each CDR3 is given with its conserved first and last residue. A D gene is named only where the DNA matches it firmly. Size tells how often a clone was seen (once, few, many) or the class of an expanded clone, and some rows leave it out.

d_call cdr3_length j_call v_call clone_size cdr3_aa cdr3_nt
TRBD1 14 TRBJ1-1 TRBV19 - CASSHRTGLVEAFF TGTGCCAGTAGCCACCGGACAGGTTTAGTTGAAGCTTTCTTT
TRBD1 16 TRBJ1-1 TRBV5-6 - CASSLYQTGKNTEAFF TGTGCCAGCAGCTTGTATCAGACAGGGAAGAACACTGAAGCTTTCTTT
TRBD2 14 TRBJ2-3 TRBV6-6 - CASSYSGGADTQYF TGTGCCAGCAGTTACAGCGGGGGGGCAGATACGCAGTATTTT
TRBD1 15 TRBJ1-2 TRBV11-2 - CASSYNRGGGYGYTF TGTGCCAGCAGCTACAACAGGGGCGGCGGCTATGGCTACACCTTC
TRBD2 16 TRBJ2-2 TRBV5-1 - CASSPTSGGPAGELFF TGCGCCAGCAGCCCTACTAGCGGGGGCCCCGCCGGGGAGCTGTTTTTT
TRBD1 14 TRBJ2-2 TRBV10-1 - CASRRTGGTGELFF TGCGCCAGCAGGAGGACAGGGGGCACCGGGGAGCTGTTTTTT
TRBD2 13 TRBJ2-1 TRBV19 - CASSTAGVGEQFF TGTGCCAGTAGTACGGCGGGAGTAGGGGAGCAGTTCTTC
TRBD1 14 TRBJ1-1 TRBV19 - CASSTGGFFSEAFF TGTGCCAGTAGCACAGGGGGTTTCTTTTCTGAAGCTTTCTTT
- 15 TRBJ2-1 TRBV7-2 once CASSNAVRTYNEQFF TGTGCCAGCAGCAATGCGGTCCGAACCTACAATGAGCAGTTCTTC
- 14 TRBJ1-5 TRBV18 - CASSQNREGQPQHF TGTGCCAGCTCACAAAACAGGGAGGGTCAGCCCCAGCATTTT
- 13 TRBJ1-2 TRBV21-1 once CASSKSSSGGYTF TGTGCCAGCAGCAAATCCTCTTCCGGGGGCTACACCTTC
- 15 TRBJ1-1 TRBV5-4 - CASSPDSTVNTEAFF TGTGCCAGCAGCCCCGATTCCACGGTGAACACTGAAGCTTTCTTT
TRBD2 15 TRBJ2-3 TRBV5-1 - CASSFSSGSSDTQYF TGCGCCAGCAGCTTCTCTAGCGGGAGCTCAGATACGCAGTATTTT
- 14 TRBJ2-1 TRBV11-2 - CASSAGSTYNEQFF TGTGCCAGCAGCGCCGGGAGTACCTACAATGAGCAGTTCTTC
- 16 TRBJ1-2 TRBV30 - CAWRRSDVLANYGYTF TGTGCCTGGCGTAGATCGGACGTACTAGCTAACTATGGCTACACCTTC
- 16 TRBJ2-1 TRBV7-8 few CASSLGPRSSYNEQFF TGTGCCAGCAGCTTAGGTCCCCGCAGCTCCTACAATGAGCAGTTCTTC
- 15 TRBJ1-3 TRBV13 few CASSLVGFSGNTIYF TGTGCCAGCAGCTTAGTTGGCTTCTCTGGAAACACCATATATTTT
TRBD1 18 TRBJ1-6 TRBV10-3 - CAISDRGQVISYNSPLHF TGTGCCATCAGTGACCGAGGACAGGTTATCTCCTATAATTCACCCCTCCACTTT
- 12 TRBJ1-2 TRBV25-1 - CASSEYGYGYTF TGTGCCAGCAGTGAATACGGCTATGGCTACACCTTC